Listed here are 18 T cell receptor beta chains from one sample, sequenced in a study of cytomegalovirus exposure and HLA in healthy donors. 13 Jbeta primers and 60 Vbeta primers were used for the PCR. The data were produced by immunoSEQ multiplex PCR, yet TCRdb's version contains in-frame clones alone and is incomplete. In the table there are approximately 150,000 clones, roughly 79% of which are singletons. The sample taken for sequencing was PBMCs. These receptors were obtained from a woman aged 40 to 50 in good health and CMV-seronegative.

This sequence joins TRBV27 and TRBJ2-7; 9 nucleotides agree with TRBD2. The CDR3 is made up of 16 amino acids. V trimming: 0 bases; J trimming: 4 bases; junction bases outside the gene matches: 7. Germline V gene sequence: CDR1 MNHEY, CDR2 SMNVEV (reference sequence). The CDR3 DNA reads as TGTGCCAGCAGTTTATCGGATAGCGGGAGATGGTACGAGCAGTACTTC. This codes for CASSLSDSGRWYEQYF.

The chain's CDR3 is CASSSPGQGHGYTF. The CDR3 coding sequence is TGTGCCAGCAGTTCTCCAGGACAGGGGCATGGCTACACCTTC. The V and J genes are TRBV27 and TRBJ1-2, with TRBD1 identical over 9 bases. CDR3 length: 14 amino acids. The germline V gene encodes CDR1 MNHEY and CDR2 SMNVEV (reference sequence). J lost 6 bases, V lost 4 bases, and 6 bases had no gene match.

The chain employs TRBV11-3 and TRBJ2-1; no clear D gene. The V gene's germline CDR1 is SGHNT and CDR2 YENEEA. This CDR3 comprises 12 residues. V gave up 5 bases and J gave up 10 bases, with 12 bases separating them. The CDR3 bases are TGTGCCAGCAGCCTGAGCGAGGAGGAGCAGTTCTTC. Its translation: CASSLSEEEQFF.

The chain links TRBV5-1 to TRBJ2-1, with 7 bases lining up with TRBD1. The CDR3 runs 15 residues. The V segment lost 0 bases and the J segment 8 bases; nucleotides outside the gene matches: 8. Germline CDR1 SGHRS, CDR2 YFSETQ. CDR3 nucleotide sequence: TGCGCCAGCAGCTTGGAAGGGGGCCCAATTGATGAGCAGTTCTTC. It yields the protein CASSLEGGPIDEQFF.

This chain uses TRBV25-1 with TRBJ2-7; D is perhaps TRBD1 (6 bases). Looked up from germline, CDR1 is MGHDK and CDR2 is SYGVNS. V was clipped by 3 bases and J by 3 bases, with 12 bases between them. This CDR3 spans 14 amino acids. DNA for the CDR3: TGTGCCAGCAGTGATCCCTCGACAGGCTACGAGCAGTACTTC. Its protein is CASSDPSTGYEQYF.

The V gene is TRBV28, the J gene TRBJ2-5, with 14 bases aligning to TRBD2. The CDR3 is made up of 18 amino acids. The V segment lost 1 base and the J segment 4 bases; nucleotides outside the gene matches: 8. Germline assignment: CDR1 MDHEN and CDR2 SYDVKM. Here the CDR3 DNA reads TGTGCCAGCAGTTTATACGGACTAGCGGGAGGAGGGGTAGAGACCCAGTACTTC. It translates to CASSLYGLAGGGVETQYF.

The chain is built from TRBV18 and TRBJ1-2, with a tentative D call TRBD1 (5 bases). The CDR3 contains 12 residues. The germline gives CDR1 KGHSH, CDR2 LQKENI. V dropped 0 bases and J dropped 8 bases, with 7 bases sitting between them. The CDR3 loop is CASSPPGGGYTF. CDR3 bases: TGTGCCAGCTCACCACCGGGGGGAGGCTACACCTTC.

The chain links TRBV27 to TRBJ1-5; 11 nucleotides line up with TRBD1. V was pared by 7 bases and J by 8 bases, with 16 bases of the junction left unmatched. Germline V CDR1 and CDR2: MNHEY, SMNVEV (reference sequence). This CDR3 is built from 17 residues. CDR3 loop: CASTHQDRGLREKPQHF. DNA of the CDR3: TGTGCCAGCACCCATCAGGACAGGGGGCTGAGAGAGAAGCCCCAGCATTTT.

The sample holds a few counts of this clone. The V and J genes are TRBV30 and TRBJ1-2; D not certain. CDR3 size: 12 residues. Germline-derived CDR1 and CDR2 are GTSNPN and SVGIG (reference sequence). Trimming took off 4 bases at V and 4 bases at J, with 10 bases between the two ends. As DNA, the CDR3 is TGTGCCTGGAACGCCGAGGGCTATGGCTACACCTTC. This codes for CAWNAEGYGYTF.

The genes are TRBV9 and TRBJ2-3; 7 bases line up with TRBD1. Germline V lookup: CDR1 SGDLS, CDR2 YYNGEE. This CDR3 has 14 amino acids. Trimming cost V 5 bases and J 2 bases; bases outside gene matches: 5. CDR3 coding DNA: TGTGCCAGCAGTAGGACAGGCATCACAGATACGCAGTATTTT. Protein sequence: CASSRTGITDTQYF. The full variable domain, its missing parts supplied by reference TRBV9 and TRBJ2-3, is DSGVTQTPKHLITATGQRVTLRCSPRSGDLSVYWYQQSLDQGLQFLIQYYNGEERAKGNILERFSAQQFPDLHSELNLSSLELGDSALYFCASSRTGITDTQYFGPGTRLTVL.

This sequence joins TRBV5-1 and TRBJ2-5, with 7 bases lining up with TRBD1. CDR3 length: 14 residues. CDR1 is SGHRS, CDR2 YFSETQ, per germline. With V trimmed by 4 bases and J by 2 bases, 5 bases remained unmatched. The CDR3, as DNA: TGCGCCAGCAGCATCGGACAGGAGCAAGAGACCCAGTACTTC. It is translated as CASSIGQEQETQYF.

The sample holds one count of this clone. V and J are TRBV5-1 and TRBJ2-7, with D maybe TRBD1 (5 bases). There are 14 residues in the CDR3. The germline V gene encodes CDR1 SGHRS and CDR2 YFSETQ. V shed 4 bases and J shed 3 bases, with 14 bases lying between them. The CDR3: CASSLRQNFYEQYF. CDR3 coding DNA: TGCGCCAGCAGCCTCCGACAGAACTTCTACGAGCAGTACTTC.

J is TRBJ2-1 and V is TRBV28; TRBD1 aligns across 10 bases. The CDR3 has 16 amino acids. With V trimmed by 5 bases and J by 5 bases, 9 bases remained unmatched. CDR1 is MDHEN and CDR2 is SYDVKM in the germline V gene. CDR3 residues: CASSPPGQGSHNEQFF. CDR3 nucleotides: TGTGCCAGCAGTCCACCGGGACAGGGGTCACACAATGAGCAGTTCTTC.

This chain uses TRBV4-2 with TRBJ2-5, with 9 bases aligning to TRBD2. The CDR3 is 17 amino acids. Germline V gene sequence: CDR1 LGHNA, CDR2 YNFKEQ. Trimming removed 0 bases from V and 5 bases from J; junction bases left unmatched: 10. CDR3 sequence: CASSQEVSGSLRETQYF. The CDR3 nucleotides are TGTGCCAGCAGCCAAGAGGTTAGCGGGAGTCTGCGGGAGACCCAGTACTTC.

This CDR3 reads CASSEIGGATQYF. In nucleotides, the CDR3 is TGTGCCAGCAGTGAGATAGGGGGTGCGACCCAGTACTTC. This chain connects TRBV25-1 to TRBJ2-5; possible D gene TRBD1, 6 bases. Germline assignment: CDR1 MGHDK and CDR2 SYGVNS. The CDR3 consists of 13 residues. V shed 3 bases and J shed 7 bases, with 12 bases lying between them.

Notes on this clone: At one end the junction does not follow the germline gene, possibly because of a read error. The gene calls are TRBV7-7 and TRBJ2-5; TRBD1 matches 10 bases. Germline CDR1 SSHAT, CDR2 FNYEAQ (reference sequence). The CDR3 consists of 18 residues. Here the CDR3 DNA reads TGTGCTAGCAGCTTTTTAGGCTCGACAGGGGGCCATTCAGAGACCCAGTACTTC. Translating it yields CASSFLGSTGGHSETQYF. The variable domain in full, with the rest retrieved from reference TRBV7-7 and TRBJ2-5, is GAGVSQSPRYKVTKRGQDVTLRCDPISSHATLYWYQQALGQGPEFLTYFNYEAQPDKSGLPSDRFSAERPEGSISTLTIQRTEQRDSAMYRCASSFLGSTGGHSETQYFGPGTRLLVL.

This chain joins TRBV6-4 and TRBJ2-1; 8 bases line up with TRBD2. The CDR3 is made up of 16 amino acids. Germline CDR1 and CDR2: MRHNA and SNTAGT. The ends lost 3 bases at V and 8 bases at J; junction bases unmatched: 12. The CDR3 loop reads CASSEFGLAGGDEQFF. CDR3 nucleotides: TGTGCCAGCAGTGAATTTGGTTTGGCGGGAGGCGATGAGCAGTTCTTC.

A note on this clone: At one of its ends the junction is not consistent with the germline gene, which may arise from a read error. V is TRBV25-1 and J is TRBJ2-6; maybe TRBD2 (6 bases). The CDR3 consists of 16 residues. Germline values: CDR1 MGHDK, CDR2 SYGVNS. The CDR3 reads CASIEFGGSGANVLTF. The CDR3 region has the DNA TGTGCCAGCATTGAATTTGGGGGGTCTGGGGCCAACGTCCTGACTTTC.